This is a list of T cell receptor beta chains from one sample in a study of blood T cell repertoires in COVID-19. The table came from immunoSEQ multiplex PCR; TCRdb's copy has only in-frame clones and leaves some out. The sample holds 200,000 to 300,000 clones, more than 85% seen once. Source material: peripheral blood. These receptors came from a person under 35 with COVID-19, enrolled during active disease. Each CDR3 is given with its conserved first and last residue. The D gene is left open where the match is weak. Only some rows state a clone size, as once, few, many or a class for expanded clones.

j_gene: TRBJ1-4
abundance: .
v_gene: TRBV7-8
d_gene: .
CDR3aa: CASRRGREEKLFF
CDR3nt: TGTGCCAGCAGAAGGGGGAGGGAGGAAAAACTGTTTTTT

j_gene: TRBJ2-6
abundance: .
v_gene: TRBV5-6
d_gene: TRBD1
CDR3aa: CASSPWTGNGANVLTF
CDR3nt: TGTGCCAGCAGCCCCTGGACAGGAAATGGGGCCAACGTCCTGACTTTC

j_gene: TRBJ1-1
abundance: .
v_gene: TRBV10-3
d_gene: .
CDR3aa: CAISGGPGTEAFF
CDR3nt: TGTGCCATCAGTGGGGGGCCAGGCACTGAAGCTTTCTTT

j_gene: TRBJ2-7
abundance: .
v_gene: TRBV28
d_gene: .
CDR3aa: CASSSPKSGLSSYEQYF
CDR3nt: TGTGCCAGCAGTTCCCCTAAAAGCGGGCTAAGCTCCTACGAGCAGTACTTC

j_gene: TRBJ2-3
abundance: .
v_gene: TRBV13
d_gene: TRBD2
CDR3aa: CASSGTTSGSDVDTQYF
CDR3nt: TGTGCCAGCAGCGGAACGACTAGCGGGAGCGATGTAGATACGCAGTATTTT

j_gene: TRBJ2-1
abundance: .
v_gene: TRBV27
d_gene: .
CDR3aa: CASSSLASYNEQFF
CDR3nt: TGTGCCAGCAGTTCCCTAGCCAGCTACAATGAGCAGTTCTTC

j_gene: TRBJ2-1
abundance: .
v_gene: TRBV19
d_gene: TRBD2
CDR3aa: CASSAAGGSYNEQFF
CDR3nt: TGTGCCAGTAGTGCAGCGGGAGGGTCCTACAATGAGCAGTTCTTC

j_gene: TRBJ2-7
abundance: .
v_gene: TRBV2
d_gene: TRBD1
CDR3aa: CASSRQGPMYEQYF
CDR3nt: TGTGCCAGCAGTAGACAGGGTCCCATGTACGAGCAGTACTTC

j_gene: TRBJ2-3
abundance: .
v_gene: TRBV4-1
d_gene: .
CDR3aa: CASSQLGSADTQYF
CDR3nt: TGCGCCAGCAGCCAACTCGGGAGTGCAGATACGCAGTATTTT

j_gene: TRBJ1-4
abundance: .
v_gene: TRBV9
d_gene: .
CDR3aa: CASSSSPPTNEKLFF
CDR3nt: TGTGCCAGCAGCTCGAGCCCCCCAACTAATGAAAAACTGTTTTTT

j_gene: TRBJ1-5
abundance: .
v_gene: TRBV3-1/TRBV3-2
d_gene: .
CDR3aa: CASSKNPPAGGQPQHF
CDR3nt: TGTGCCAGCAGCAAAAACCCCCCCGCCGGCGGTCAGCCCCAGCATTTT

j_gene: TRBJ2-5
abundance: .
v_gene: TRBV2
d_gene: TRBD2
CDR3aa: CASTGLAGGYQETQYF
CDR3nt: TGTGCCAGCACGGGACTAGCGGGAGGGTACCAAGAGACCCAGTACTTC

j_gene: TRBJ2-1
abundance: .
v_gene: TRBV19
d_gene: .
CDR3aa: CASTSRGAGALYNEQFF
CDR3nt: TGTGCCAGTACCTCTAGGGGCGCAGGGGCGCTCTACAATGAGCAGTTCTTC

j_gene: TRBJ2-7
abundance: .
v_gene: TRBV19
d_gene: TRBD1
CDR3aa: CASSPTGTANYEQYF
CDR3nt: TGTGCCAGTAGTCCTACCGGGACAGCTAACTACGAGCAGTACTTC

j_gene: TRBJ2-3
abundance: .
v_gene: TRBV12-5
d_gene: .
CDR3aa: CASGFAPGDGLSTDTQYF
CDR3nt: TGTGCTAGTGGTTTCGCCCCAGGGGATGGCCTTAGCACAGATACGCAGTATTTT

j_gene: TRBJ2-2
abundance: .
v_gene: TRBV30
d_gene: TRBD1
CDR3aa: CAWSVGTGDTGELFF
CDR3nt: TGTGCCTGGAGTGTTGGGACAGGGGACACCGGGGAGCTGTTTTTT

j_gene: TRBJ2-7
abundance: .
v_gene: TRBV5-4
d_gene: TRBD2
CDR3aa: CASSRRTSGYTYEQYF
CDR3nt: TGTGCCAGCAGCCGCCGGACTAGCGGGTACACCTACGAGCAGTACTTC

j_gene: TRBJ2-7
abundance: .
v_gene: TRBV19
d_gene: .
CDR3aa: CASRQYSGDDTFLNEQYF
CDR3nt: TGTGCCAGTAGACAGTATAGTGGTGATGACACCTTCCTTAACGAGCAGTACTTC

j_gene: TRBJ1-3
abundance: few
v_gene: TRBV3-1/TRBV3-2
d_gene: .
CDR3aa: CASSQGGGSSGNTIYF
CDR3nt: TGTGCCAGCAGCCAAGGAGGAGGGAGCTCTGGAAACACCATATATTTT

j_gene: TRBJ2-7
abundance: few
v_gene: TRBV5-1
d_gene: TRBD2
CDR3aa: CASSPTGGSSYEQYF
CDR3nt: TGCGCCAGCAGCCCCACTGGCGGGAGCTCCTACGAGCAGTACTTC

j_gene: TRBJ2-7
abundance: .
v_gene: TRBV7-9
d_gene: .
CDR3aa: CASSFPGTLHGQYF
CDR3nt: TGTGCCAGCAGCTTTCCCGGGACTCTCCACGGGCAGTACTTC

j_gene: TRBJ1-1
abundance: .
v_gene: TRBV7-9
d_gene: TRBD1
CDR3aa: CASSLTAGGNTEAFF
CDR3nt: TGTGCCAGCAGCTTGACAGCAGGGGGGAACACTGAAGCTTTCTTT

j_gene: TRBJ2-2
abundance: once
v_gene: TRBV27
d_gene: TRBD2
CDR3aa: CASSLSTGTSNTGELFF
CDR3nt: TGTGCCAGCAGTTTATCAACCGGGACTAGCAACACCGGGGAGCTGTTTTTT

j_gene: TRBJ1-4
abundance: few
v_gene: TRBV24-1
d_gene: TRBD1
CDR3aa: CATSDSRGLHEKLFF
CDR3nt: TGTGCCACCAGTGATTCCAGGGGGCTCCATGAAAAACTGTTTTTT

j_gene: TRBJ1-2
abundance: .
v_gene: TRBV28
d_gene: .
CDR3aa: CASTQEGLYGYTF
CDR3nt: TGTGCCAGCACCCAGGAGGGTCTCTATGGCTACACCTTC

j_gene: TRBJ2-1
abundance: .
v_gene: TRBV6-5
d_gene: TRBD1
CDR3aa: CASRQGGSYNEQFF
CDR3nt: TGTGCCAGCCGACAGGGGGGATCCTACAATGAGCAGTTCTTC

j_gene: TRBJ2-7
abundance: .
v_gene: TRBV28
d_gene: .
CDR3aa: CASSLCCLGLNLYEQYF
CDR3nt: TGTGCCAGCAGTTTATGTTGTCTGGGACTGAACCTCTACGAGCAGTACTTC

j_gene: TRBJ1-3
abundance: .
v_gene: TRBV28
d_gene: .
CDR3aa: CASSVGNTIYF
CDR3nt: TGTGCCAGCAGCGTTGGAAACACCATATATTTT

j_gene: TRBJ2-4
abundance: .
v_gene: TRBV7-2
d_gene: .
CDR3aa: CASSHPGLAKNIQYF
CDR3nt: TGTGCCAGCAGCCATCCGGGACTAGCCAAAAACATTCAGTACTTC

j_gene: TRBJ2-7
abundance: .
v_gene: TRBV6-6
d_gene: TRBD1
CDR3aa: CASRPGQESYEQYF
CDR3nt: TGTGCCAGCAGACCGGGACAGGAGTCCTACGAGCAGTACTTC

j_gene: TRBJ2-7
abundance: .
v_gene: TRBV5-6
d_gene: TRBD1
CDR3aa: CASSGQGPIYEQYF
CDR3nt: TGTGCCAGCAGCGGACAGGGGCCAATCTACGAGCAGTACTTC

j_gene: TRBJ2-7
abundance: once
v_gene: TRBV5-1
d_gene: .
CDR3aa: CASSLALLGFAGESYEQYF
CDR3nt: TGCGCCAGCAGCTTGGCCCTCCTGGGTTTTGCGGGTGAGAGCTACGAGCAGTACTTC

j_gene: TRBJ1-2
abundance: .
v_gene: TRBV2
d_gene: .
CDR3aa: CASSFGPRDLQNYGYTF
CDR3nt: TGTGCCAGCAGTTTCGGCCCCAGGGATCTTCAGAACTATGGCTACACCTTC

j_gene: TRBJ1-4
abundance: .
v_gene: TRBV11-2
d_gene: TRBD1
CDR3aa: CASSLPQDRVNEKGLFF
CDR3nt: TGTGCCAGCAGCCTCCCCCAGGACAGGGTTAATGAAAAAGGGTTGTTTTTT

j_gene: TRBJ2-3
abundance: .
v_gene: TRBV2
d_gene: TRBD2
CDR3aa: CASSEGGLAGVRIGTDTQYF
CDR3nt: TGTGCCAGCAGTGAAGGAGGACTAGCGGGAGTACGGATCGGCACAGATACGCAGTATTTT

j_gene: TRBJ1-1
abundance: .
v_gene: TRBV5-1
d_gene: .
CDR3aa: CASSTMGQGSYTEAFF
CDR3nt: TGCGCCAGCAGCACCATGGGACAAGGGTCATACACTGAAGCTTTCTTT

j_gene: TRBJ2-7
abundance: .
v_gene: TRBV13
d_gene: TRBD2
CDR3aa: CASSLSSGTSGLEQYF
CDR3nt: TGTGCCAGCAGCTTATCGTCCGGGACTAGCGGGCTCGAGCAGTACTTC

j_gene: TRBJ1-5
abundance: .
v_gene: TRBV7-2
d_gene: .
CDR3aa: CASSSTPWVAGVGPQHF
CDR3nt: TGTGCCAGCAGCTCAACGCCCTGGGTAGCCGGGGTGGGGCCCCAGCATTTT

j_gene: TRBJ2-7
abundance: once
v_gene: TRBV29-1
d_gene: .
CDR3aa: CSVEDHQSGEQYF
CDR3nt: TGCAGCGTTGAAGATCATCAATCCGGGGAGCAGTACTTC

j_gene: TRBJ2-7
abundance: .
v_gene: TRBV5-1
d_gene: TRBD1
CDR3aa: CASSLEGAPSEQYF
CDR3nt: TGCGCCAGCAGCTTGGAGGGGGCCCCCTCCGAGCAGTACTTC

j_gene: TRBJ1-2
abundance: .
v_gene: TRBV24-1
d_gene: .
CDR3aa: CATSDREGVFYGYTF
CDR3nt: TGTGCCACCAGTGATCGAGAAGGGGTTTTCTATGGCTACACCTTC

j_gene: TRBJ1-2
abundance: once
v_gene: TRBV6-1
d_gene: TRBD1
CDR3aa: CASSEGDSYGYTF
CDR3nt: TGTGCCAGCAGTGAAGGGGACAGTTATGGCTACACCTTC

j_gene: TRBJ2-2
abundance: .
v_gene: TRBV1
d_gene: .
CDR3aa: CTSSQDLKGLAGIGNTGELFF
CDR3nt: TGCACCAGCAGCCAAGATCTTAAAGGGCTAGCGGGAATCGGGAACACCGGGGAGCTGTTTTTT

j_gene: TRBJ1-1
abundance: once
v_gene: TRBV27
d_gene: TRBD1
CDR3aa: CASSSRDSNTEAFF
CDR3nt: TGTGCCAGCAGTTCCCGGGACAGCAACACTGAAGCTTTCTTT

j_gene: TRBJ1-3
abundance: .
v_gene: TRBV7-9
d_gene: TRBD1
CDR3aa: CASSSGQAAGNTIYF
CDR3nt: TGTGCCAGCAGCTCAGGACAGGCGGCTGGAAACACCATATATTTT

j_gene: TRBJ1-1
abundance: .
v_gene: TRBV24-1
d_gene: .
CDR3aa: CATIEGGGTEAFF
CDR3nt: TGTGCCACCATTGAGGGGGGGGGCACTGAAGCTTTCTTT

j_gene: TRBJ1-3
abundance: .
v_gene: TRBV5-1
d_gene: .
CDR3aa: CASSLADSGNTIYF
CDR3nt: TGCGCCAGCAGCCTAGCAGACTCTGGAAACACCATATATTTT

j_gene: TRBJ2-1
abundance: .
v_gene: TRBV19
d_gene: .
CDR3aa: CASSIAVNEQFF
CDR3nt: TGTGCCAGTAGTATAGCAGTCAATGAGCAGTTCTTC

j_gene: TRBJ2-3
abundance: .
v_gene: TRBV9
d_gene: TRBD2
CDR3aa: CASSVGLLGEGDTQYF
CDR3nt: TGTGCCAGCAGCGTAGGCCTGCTGGGGGAGGGAGATACGCAGTATTTT